This T cell receptor (beta chain) stems from a study of beta chain features in type 1 diabetes. Study-wide context: Age, gender and cell yields were similar between patients and healthy donors. Summed over all samples, the examined sorted cells came to fewer than 120 million.

About 110 mL of blood, on average, came from one heparinised draw per donor. Expressed TCRB transcripts were sequenced because the isolated RNA had all been reverse transcribed beforehand. Profiled with immunoSEQ multiplex PCR; TCRdb holds only in-frame clones, not every one. This sample has almost 350,000 clones, with less than 10% found just once. This clone was recorded many times. The antigen remains undetermined. Germline CDR1 reads SEHNR; CDR2 reads FQNEAQ (reference sequence). This CDR3 region has 16 residues. V lost 5 bases and J lost 5; bases outside the gene matches: 10. General study results and limits: Insertion counts at VDJ junctions were lower in type 1 diabetes patients, who also showed more deletions there.

The gene calls are TRBV7-9 and TRBJ2-1; 9 nucleotides agree with TRBD1. This receptor was obtained from a woman under 30 in good health. Input material: central memory CD4+ T cells from blood. The CDR3 nucleotides read TGTGCCAGCAGCAAGCCCCAAGGGACAGGGAACAATGAGCAGTTCTTC. Protein product: CASSKPQGTGNNEQFF.